A selection of T cell receptor beta chains follows, all from one sample in a study of CD8 T cells in ankylosing spondylitis. Each CDR3 protein gets one entry after TCRdb re-called the 5' RACE reads with MiXCR. The sample yields around 250,000 distinct CDR3 sequences, roughly 32% seen once. Sequenced input: blood, either unsorted or a sorted T cell fraction (not recorded which). The receptors here all came from a male donor with ankylosing spondylitis or in good health (not recorded which). Both conserved end residues are part of each CDR3. The order of the fields is CDR3 protein, V gene, D gene. The D gene is left open where the match is weak.

CDR3: CASSQDLDKSSYEQYF; V: TRBV4-2; D: NA
CDR3: CSGGGRNTEAFF; V: TRBV29-1; D: NA
CDR3: CASSLAFNEQFF; V: TRBV11-2; D: NA
CDR3: CATSDTTGFGANVLTF; V: TRBV24-1; D: NA
CDR3: CASSSTGSGEAFF; V: TRBV5-1; D: NA
CDR3: CASRTGTANQETQYF; V: TRBV12-3/TRBV12-4; D: TRBD1
CDR3: CAISEAGPDTQYF; V: TRBV10-3; D: NA
CDR3: CASSPNTADEQYF; V: TRBV5-1; D: NA
CDR3: CASSRGTSTDTQYF; V: TRBV5-1; D: NA
CDR3: CASSYLRHTEAFF; V: TRBV6-5; D: NA
CDR3: CASSPMKGLVIF; V: TRBV12-3/TRBV12-4; D: NA
CDR3: CASSAPTNTEAFF; V: TRBV9; D: NA
CDR3: CASSLSQGRGTGELFF; V: TRBV12-3/TRBV12-4; D: NA
CDR3: CSARTALLAEAFF; V: TRBV20-1; D: NA
CDR3: CASSPHGEPTDTQYF; V: TRBV5-1; D: NA
CDR3: CASSDSVPETQYF; V: TRBV10-2; D: NA
CDR3: CAERTGGSPLHF; V: TRBV5-5; D: TRBD1
CDR3: CASSFTGLNQPQHF; V: TRBV12-3/TRBV12-4; D: NA
CDR3: CASRDRGPVGKNIQYF; V: TRBV5-8; D: TRBD1
CDR3: CASSSGNRNTQYF; V: TRBV3-1; D: NA
CDR3: CASSLGGDSYNEQFF; V: TRBV5-1; D: NA
CDR3: CSAFRTSVREQYF; V: TRBV20-1; D: NA
CDR3: CSASSPTVYEQYF; V: TRBV20-1; D: NA
CDR3: CSARAGKNVQYF; V: TRBV20-1; D: NA
CDR3: CASRSGRGWISPLHF; V: TRBV7-2; D: NA
CDR3: CASSYLGWGYTF; V: TRBV6-5; D: NA
CDR3: CASSQALWSSGNTGELFF; V: TRBV4-2; D: TRBD2
CDR3: CATSRDTSSPDTQYF; V: TRBV15; D: NA
CDR3: CSARGRANTGELFF; V: TRBV20-1; D: NA
CDR3: CSVESGFNYGYTF; V: TRBV29-1; D: NA
CDR3: CASTRAPPYEQYF; V: TRBV6-1; D: NA
CDR3: CSARAASGLHDTQYF; V: TRBV20-1; D: TRBD2
CDR3: CASSPGDPQETQYF; V: TRBV7-9; D: NA
CDR3: CASSRDSYNSPLHF; V: TRBV6-1; D: TRBD1
CDR3: CASSYRDRDQETQYF; V: TRBV12-3/TRBV12-4; D: TRBD1
CDR3: CSATAYNEQFF; V: TRBV20-1; D: NA
CDR3: CAISPRTGVDSPLHF; V: TRBV10-3; D: TRBD1
CDR3: CSVKIQGLTETQYF; V: TRBV20-1; D: NA
CDR3: CAWTGGSGANGLTF; V: TRBV30; D: TRBD1
CDR3: CASSLSQSSGQETQYF; V: TRBV7-2; D: NA
CDR3: CSATPGLGTIYF; V: TRBV20-1; D: NA
CDR3: CSARGGQGAMNTEAFF; V: TRBV20-1; D: TRBD1
CDR3: CSASGTANQPQHF; V: TRBV20-1; D: TRBD1
CDR3: CAAGRTGDYGYTF; V: TRBV10-2; D: TRBD1
CDR3: CASSALDGSYEQYF; V: TRBV12-3/TRBV12-4; D: NA
CDR3: CASSVGDEQYF; V: TRBV9; D: NA
CDR3: CSARKDRGGYEQYF; V: TRBV20-1; D: TRBD1
CDR3: CSASKGTGEQYF; V: TRBV20-1; D: NA
CDR3: CASSFEGHETQYF; V: TRBV12-3/TRBV12-4; D: NA
CDR3: CASSNGQSTDTQYF; V: TRBV18; D: NA
CDR3: CSARYRGGNSPLHF; V: TRBV20-1; D: TRBD1